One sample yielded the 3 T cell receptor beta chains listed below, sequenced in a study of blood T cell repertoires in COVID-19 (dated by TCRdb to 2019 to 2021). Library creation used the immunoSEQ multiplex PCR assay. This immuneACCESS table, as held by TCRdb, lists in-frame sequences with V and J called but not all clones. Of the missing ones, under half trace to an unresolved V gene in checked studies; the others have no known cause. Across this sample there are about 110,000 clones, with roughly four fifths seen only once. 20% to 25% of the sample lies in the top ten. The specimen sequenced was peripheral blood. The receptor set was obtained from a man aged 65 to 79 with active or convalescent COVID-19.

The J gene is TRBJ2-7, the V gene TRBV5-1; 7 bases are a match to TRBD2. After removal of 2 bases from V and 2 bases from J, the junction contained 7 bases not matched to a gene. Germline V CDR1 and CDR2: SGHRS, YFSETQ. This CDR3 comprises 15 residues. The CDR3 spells CASSFSGTTAYEQYF. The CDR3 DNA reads TGCGCCAGCAGCTTTTCCGGGACTACCGCCTACGAGCAGTACTTC.

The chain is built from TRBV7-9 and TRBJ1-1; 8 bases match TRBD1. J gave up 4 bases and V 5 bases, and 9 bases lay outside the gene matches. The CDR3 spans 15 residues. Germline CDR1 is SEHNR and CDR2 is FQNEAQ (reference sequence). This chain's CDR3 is CASSPDGQGGTEAFF. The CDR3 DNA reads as TGTGCCAGCAGCCCGGACGGACAGGGTGGCACTGAAGCTTTCTTT. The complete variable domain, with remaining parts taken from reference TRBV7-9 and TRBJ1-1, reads DTGVSQNPRHKITKRGQNVTFRCDPISEHNRLYWYRQTLGQGPEFLTYFQNEAQLEKSRLLSDRFSAERPKGSFSTLEIQRTEQGDSAMYLCASSPDGQGGTEAFFGQGTRLTVV.

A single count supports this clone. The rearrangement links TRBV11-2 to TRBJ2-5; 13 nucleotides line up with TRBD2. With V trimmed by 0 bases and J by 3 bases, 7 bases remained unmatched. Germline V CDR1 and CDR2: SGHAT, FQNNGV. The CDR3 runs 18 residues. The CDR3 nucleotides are TGTGCCAGCAGCTTAGATCCGCCGACTAGCGGGGGGAAAGAGACCCAGTACTTC. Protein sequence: CASSLDPPTSGGKETQYF.